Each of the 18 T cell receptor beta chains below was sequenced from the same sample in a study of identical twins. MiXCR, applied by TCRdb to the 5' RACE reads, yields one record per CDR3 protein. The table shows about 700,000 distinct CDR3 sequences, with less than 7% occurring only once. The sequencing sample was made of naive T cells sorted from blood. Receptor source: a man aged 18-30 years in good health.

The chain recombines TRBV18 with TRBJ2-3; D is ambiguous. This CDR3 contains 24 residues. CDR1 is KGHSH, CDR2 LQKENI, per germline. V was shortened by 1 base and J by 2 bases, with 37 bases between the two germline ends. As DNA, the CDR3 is TGTGCCAGCTCACCACACCGAACAATAACCCAGCTGCGGAACAAAGTCCAATACACAGATACGCAGTATTTT. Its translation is CASSPHRTITQLRNKVQYTDTQYF.

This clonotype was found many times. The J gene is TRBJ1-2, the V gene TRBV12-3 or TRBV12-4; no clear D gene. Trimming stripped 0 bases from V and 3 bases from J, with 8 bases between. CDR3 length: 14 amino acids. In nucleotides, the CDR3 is TGTGCCAGCAGTTTAGCGCTACAGTACTATGGCTACACCTTC. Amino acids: CASSLALQYYGYTF.

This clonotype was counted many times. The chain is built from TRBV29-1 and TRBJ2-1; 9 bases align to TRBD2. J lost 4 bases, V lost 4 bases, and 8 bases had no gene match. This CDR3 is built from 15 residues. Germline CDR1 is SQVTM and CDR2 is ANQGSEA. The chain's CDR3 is CSVVPLAGGYNEQFF. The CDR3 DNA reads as TGCAGCGTTGTTCCCCTGGCGGGAGGGTACAATGAGCAGTTCTTC.

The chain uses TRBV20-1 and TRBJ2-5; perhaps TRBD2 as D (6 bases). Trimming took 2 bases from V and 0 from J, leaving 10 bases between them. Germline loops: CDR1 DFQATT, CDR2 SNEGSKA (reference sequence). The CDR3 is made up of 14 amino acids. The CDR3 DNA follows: TGCAGTGCTAGACCGACTAGGGACCAAGAGACCCAGTACTTC. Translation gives CSARPTRDQETQYF.

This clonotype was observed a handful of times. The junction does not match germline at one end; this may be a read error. CDR3 region: CASSSEGPFTDIF. The DNA for the CDR3 is TGTGCCAGCAGCTCGGAAGGACCTTTTACCGACATCTTC. The chain uses TRBV5-6 and TRBJ1-2; D unresolved. The CDR3 has 13 residues. The germline gives CDR1 SGHDT, CDR2 YYEEEE.

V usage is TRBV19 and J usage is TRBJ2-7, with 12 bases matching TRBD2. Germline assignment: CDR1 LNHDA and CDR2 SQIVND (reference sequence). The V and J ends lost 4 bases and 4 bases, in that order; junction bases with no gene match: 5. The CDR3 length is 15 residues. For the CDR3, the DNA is TGTGCCAGTAGTACCGGACTAGCGGGACAATACGAGCAGTACTTC. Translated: CASSTGLAGQYEQYF.

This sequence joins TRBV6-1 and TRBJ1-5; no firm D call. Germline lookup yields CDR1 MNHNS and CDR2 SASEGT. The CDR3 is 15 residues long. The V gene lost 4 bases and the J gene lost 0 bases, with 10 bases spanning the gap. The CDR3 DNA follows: TGTGCCAGCAGTGGATACAGTGATAGCAATCAGCCCCAGCATTTT. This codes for CASSGYSDSNQPQHF.

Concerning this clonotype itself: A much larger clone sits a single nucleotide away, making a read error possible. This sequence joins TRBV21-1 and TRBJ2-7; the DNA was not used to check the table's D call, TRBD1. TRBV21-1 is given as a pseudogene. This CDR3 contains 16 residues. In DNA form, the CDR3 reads TGTGCCAGCAACAAAAAAATGACAGGGGGCGTTAGCGAGCAGTACGTC. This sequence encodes CASNKKMTGGVSEQYV.

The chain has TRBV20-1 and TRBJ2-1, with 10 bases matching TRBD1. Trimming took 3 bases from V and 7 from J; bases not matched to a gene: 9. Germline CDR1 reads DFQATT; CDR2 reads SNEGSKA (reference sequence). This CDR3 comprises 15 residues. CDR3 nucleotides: TGCAGTGCTAGTCAACCGGGACAGGGGATGAATGAGCAGTTCTTC. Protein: CSASQPGQGMNEQFF.

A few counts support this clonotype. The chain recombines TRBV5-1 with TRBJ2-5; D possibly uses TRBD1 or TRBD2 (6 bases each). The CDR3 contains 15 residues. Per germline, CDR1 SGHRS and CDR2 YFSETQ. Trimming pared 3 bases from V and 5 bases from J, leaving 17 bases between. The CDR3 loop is CASSSSGAVRETQYF. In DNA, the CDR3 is TGCGCCAGCAGCTCCTCGGGGGCGGTGAGGGAGACCCAGTACTTC.

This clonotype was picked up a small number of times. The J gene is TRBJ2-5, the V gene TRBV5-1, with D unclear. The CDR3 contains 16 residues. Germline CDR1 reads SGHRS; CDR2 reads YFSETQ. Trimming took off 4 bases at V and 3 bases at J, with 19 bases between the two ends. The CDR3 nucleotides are TGCGCCAGCAGCCTCTTTGTGGGCGGAGAAAAAGAGACCCAGTACTTC. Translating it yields CASSLFVGGEKETQYF.

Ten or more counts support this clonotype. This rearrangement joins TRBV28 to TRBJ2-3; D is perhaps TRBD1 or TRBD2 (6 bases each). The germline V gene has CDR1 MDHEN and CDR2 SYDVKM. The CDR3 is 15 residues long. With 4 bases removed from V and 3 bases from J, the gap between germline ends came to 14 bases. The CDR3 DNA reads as TGTGCCAGCAGTTCAGGGGCGGGGACGACAGATACGCAGTATTTT. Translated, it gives CASSSGAGTTDTQYF.

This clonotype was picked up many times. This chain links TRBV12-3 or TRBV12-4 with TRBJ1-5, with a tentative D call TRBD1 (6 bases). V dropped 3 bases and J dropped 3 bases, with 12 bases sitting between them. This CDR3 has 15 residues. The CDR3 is CASSFWDKTNQPQHF. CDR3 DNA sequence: TGTGCCAGCAGTTTCTGGGACAAGACCAATCAGCCCCAGCATTTT.

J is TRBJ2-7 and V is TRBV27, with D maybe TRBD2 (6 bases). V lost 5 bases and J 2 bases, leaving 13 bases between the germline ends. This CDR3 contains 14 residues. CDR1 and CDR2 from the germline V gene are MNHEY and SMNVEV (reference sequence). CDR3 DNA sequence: TGTGCCAGCAGTACCTCTAGGGAGGCCTACGAGCAGTACTTC. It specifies CASSTSREAYEQYF.

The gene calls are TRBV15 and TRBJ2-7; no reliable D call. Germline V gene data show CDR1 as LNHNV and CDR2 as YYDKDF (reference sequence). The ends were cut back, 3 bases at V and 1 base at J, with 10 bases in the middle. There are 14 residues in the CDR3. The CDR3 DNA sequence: TGTGCCACCAGCAGGAAGGTCCTTTCCTACGAGCAGTACTTC. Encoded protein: CATSRKVLSYEQYF.

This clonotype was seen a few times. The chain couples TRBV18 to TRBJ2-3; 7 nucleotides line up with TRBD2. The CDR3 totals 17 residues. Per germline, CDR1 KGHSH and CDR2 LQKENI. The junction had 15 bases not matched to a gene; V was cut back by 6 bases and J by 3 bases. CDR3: CASSPLGGISATDTQYF. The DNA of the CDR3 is TGTGCCAGCTCCCCCCTGGGAGGGATTTCCGCGACAGATACGCAGTATTTT.

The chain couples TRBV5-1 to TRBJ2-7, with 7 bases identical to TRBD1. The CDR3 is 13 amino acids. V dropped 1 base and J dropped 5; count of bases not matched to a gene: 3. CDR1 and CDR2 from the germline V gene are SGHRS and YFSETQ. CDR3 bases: TGCGCCAGCAGCTTGAGACAGGGCAACGAGCAGTACTTC. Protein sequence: CASSLRQGNEQYF.

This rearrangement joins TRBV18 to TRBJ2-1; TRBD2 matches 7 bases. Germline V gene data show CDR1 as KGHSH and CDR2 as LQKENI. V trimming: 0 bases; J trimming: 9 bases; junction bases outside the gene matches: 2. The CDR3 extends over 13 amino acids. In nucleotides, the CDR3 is TGTGCCAGCTCACCACCGGCGGGGGTTGAGCAGTTCTTC. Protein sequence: CASSPPAGVEQFF.